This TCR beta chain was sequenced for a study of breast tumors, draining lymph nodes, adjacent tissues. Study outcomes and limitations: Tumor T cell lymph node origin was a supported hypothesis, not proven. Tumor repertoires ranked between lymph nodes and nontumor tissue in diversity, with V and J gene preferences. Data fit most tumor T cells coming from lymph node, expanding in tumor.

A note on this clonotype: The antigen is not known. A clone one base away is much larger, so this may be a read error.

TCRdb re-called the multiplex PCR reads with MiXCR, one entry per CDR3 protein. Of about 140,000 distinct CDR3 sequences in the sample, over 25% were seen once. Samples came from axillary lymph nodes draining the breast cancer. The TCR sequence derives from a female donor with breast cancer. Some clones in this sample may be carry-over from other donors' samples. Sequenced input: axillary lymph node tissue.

The CDR3 DNA reads as TGTGCCAGCAGTAACGTACTAGCGGGGAGCGCAGATACGCAGTATTTT. This encodes CASSNVLAGSADTQYF. The rearrangement links TRBV27 to TRBJ2-3, with 10 bases identical to TRBD2. The V gene's germline CDR1 is MNHEY and CDR2 SMNVEV (reference sequence). V gave up 5 bases and J gave up 4 bases; unmatched junction bases: 9. CDR3 length: 16 residues.